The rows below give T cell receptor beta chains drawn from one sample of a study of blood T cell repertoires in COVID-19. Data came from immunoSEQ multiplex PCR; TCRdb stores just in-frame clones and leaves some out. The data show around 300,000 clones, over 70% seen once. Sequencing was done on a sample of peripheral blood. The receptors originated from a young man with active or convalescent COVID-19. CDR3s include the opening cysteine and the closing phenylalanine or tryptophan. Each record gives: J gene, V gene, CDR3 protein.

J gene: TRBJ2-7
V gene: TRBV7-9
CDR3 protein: CASSPPFRQGYEQYF

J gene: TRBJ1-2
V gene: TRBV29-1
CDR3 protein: CSVAPLANYGYTF

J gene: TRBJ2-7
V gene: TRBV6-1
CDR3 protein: CASSGSGRMVPYEQYF

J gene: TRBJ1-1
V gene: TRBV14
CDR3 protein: CASSPAWAGAFF

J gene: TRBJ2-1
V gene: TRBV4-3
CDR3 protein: CASSHELAGSFNEQFF

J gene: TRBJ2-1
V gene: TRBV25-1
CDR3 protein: CASSETRGRADNEQFF

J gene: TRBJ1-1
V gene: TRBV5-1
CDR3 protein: CASSLIQGKVAPEAFF

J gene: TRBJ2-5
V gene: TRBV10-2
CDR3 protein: CATVGLAGGEQETQYF

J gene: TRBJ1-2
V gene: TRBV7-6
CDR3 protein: CASSSSTGGHGYTF

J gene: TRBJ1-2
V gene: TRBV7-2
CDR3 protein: CASSQTGNYGYTF

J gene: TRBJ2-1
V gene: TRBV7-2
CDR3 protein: CASSFSNEQFF

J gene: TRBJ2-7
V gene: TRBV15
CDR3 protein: CATSRDRGWGEQYF

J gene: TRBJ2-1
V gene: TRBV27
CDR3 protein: CASSHTSGSSNEQFF

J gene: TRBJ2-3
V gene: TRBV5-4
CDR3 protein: CASSLAGGLRDTQYF

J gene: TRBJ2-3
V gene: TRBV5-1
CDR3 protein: CASSSDRGYTDTQYF

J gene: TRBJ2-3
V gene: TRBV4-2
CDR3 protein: CASSQDGRVTDTQYF

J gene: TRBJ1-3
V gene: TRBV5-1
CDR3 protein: CASSLSVTGNTIYF

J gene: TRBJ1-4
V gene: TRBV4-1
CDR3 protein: CASSRLEATEGKLFF

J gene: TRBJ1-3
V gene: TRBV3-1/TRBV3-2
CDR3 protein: CASSQFGQWDTIYF

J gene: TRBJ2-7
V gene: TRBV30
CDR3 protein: CAWSALSPGQGYEQYF

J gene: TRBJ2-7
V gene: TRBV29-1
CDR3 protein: CSVRGTSGRAYEQYF

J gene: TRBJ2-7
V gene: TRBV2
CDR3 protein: CASSEAGSGSSYEQYF

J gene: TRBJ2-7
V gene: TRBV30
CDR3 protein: CAWSIGGAPQYF

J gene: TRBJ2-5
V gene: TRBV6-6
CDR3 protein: CASSETLETQYF

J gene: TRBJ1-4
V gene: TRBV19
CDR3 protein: CASGGTGAREKLFF

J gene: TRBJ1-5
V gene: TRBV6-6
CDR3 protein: CASSHPQQTGGFQPQHF